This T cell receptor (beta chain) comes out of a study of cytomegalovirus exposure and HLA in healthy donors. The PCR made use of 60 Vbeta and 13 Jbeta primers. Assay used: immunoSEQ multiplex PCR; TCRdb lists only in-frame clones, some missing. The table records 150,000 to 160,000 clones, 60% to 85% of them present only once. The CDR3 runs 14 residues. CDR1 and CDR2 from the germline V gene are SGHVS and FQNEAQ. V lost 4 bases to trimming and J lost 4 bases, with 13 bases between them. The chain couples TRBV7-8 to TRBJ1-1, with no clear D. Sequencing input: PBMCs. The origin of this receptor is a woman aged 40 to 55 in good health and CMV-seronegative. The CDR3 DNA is TGTGCCAGCAGCTCCGTAGTTTTCTTCACTGAAGCTTTCTTT. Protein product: CASSSVVFFTEAFF.